This T cell receptor beta chain was captured in a study of T cell responses to AZD1222 COVID-19 vaccine. Study background: Some second doses came at about 4 weeks and others at about 12 weeks; these were pooled. Study findings and constraints: Vaccination with two AZD1222 doses was followed by a rise in Spike-specific TCR breadth and depth.

The protocol was immunoSEQ multiplex PCR, while the TCRdb copy is restricted to in-frame clones and leaves out a portion. Here the sample spans roughly 120,000 clones, 88% being singletons. Germline V gene lookup returns CDR1 SGHVS and CDR2 FQNEAQ. The CDR3 has 15 amino acids. J gave up 5 bases and V 3 bases, and 6 bases lay outside the gene matches. The sample holds one count of this clone. Its antigen is undetermined. The rearrangement links TRBV7-8 to TRBJ1-1; TRBD1 aligns across 10 bases. The clonotype was recovered from an adult in good health. The sequencing here drew on peripheral blood, taken on day 0 of AZD1222 vaccination. The CDR3 DNA sequence: TGTGCCAGCAGCTTGCTGACAGGGGGCAAGACTGAAGCTTTCTTT. Translation gives CASSLLTGGKTEAFF.